The clone carrying this T cell receptor beta chain was detected ten times or more. No antigen is known for it. TCRdb used MiXCR to reprocess the RACE reads, holding one entry per CDR3 protein. This table holds approximately 52,000 distinct CDR3 sequences, 9.4% found once. These data come from a study of human T cells and chemical hapten exposure. Stated time point: pre-sensitization, week 0. Sample treatment: therapeutic diphenylcyclopropenone sensitization with weekly scalp DPC. Overall study results and limits: PT1 expanded TCR counts and patch test score were linked, and their correlation was positive.

This sequence was found in a middle-aged woman with alopecia areata. Some clones in this sample may be carry-over from other donors' samples. The specimen comprised whole blood, sampled in connection with sensitization to the hapten diphenylcyclopropenone (DPC).

CDR3 sequence reads: CATGGSGELFF. CDR3 DNA sequence: TGTGCCACCGGGGGCTCCGGGGAGCTGTTTTTT. This chain connects TRBV7-8 to TRBJ2-2; possibly TRBD1 or TRBD2 for D (6 bases each). Trimming stripped 10 bases from V and 6 bases from J, with 9 bases between. The CDR3 has 11 amino acids. Germline loops: CDR1 SGHVS, CDR2 FQNEAQ. Full variable domain (outside the CDR3, taken from reference TRBV7-8 and TRBJ2-2): GAGVSQSPRYKVAKRGQDVALRCDPISGHVSLFWYQQALGQGPEFLTYFQNEAQLDKSGLPSDRFFAERPEGSVSTLKIQRTQQEDSAVYLCATGGSGELFFGEGSRLTVL.